This T cell receptor (beta chain) was identified during a study of blood T cells in healthy people across ages. Broader study findings: Among T cells, TCR beta diversity per million cells dropped roughly linearly as age rose.

Through a sample-barcoded 5' primer and a J-beta primer mix, a second PCR was run for roughly 6 to 12 cycles. From the 5' RACE reads, TCRdb called clonotypes with MiXCR, one entry per CDR3 protein. The table lists about 670,000 distinct CDR3 sequences, over 40% of them singletons. About this clonotype: Its specificity is not known.

The germline gives CDR1 SQVTM, CDR2 ANQGSEA. V was trimmed by 6 bases and J by 1 base, leaving 9 bases between them. The CDR3 runs 13 residues. Sample: blood. This chain links TRBV29-1 with TRBJ2-2, with D unresolved. This clonotype originated in a woman at least 80 years old in good health. This CDR3 reads CSVRTENTGELFF. CDR3 DNA sequence: TGCAGCGTGAGGACGGAGAACACCGGGGAGCTGTTTTTT.